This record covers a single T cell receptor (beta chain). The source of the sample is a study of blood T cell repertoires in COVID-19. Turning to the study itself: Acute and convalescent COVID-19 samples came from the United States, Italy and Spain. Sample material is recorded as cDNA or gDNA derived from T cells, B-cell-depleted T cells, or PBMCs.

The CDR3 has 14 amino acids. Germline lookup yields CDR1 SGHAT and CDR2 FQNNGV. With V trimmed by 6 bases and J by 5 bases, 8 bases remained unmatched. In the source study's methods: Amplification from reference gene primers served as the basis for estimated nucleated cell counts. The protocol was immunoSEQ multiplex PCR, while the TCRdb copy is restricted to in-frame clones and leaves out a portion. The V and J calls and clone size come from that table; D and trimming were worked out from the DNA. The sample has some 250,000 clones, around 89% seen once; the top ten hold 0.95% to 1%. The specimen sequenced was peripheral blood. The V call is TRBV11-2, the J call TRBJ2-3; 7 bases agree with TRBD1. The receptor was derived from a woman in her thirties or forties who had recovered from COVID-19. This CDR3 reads CASRAAGGEDTQYF. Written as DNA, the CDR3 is TGTGCCAGCAGAGCGGCAGGGGGTGAAGATACGCAGTATTTT.